This T cell receptor beta chain was captured in a study of cytomegalovirus exposure and HLA in healthy donors. Looked up from germline, CDR1 is MNHEY and CDR2 is SMNVEV (reference sequence). The CDR3 covers 14 residues. Losses at the gene ends were 2 bases for V and 4 bases for J; bases not matched to a gene: 1. The PCR employed 60 Vbeta primers together with 13 Jbeta primers. The assay was immunoSEQ multiplex PCR, and TCRdb's table has in-frame clones only and misses some. The table has about 230,000 clones, more than 70% seen once. The clonotype was recovered from a human donor in good health. V is TRBV27 and J is TRBJ2-2, with 7 bases that match TRBD1. The sequencing sample was made of PBMCs. The CDR3 nucleotides are TGTGCCAGCAGTTTAGGACAGGTCACCGGGGAGCTGTTTTTT. Residues: CASSLGQVTGELFF.